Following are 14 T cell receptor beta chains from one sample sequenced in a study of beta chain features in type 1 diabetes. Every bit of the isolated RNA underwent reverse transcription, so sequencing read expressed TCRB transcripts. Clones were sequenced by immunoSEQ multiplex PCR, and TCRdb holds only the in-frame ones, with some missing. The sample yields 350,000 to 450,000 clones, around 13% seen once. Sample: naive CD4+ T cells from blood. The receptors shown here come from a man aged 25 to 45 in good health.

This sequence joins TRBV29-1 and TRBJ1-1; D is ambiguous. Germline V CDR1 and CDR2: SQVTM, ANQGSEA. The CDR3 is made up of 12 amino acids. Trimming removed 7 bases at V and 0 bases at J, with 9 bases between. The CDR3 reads CSADGVNTEAFF. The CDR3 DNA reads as TGCAGCGCCGACGGAGTGAACACTGAAGCTTTCTTT.

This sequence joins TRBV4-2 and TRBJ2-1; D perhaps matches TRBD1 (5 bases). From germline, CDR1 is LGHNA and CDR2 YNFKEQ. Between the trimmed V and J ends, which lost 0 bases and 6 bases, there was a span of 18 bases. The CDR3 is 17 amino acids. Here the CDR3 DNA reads TGTGCCAGCAGCCAAGAAAAGGGGTTTTTCGGGTTCAATGAGCAGTTCTTC. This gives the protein CASSQEKGFFGFNEQFF.

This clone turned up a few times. CDR3 bases: TGTGCCAGCAGAGTACGGGACAGGGGCTACGAGCAGTACTTC. Translated: CASRVRDRGYEQYF. The rearrangement links TRBV2 to TRBJ2-7; 10 bases align to TRBD1. CDR3 size: 14 residues. From germline, CDR1 is SNHLY and CDR2 FYNNEI. With V trimmed by 6 bases and J by 3 bases, 5 bases remained unmatched.

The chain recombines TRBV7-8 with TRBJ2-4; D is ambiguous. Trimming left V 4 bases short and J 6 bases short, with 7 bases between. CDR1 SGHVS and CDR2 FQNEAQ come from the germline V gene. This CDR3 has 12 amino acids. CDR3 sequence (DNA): TGTGCCAGCAGCTCTTATGGAAACATTCAGTACTTC. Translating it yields CASSSYGNIQYF.

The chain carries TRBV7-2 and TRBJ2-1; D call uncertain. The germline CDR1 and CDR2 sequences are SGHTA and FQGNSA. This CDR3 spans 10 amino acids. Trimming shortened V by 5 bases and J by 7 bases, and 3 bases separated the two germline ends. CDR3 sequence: CASSRNEQFF. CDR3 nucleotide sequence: TGTGCCAGCAGCCGTAATGAGCAGTTCTTC.

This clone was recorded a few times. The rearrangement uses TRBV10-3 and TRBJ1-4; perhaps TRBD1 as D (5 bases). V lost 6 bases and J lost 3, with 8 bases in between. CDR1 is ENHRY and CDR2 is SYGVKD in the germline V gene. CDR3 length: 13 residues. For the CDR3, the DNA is TGTGCCATCAGGAAAGGGGCTAATGAAAAACTGTTTTTT. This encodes CAIRKGANEKLFF.

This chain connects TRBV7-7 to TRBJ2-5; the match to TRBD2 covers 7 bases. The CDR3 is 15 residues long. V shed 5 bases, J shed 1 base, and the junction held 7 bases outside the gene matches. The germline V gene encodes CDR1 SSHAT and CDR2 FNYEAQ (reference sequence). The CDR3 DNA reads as TGTGCCAGCAGCATTAGGCCGGGGGGCCAAGAGACCCAGTACTTC. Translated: CASSIRPGGQETQYF.

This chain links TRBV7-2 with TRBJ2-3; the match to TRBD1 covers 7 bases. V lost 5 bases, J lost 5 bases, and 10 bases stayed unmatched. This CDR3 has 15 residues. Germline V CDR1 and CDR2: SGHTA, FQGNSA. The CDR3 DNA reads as TGTGCCAGCAGCCCACCCACAGGGGATGGAGATACGCAGTATTTT. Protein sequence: CASSPPTGDGDTQYF.

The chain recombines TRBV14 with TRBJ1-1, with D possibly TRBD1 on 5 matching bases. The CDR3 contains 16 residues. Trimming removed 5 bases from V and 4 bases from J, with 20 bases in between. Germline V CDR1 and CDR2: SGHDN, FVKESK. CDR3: CASSSYEGVVGTEAFF. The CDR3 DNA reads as TGTGCCAGCAGCTCTTATGAAGGGGTGGTCGGCACTGAAGCTTTCTTT.

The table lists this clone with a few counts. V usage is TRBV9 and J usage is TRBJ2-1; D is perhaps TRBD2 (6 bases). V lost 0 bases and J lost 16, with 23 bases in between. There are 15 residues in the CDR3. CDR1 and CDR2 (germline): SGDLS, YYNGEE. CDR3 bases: TGTGCCAGCAGCGTAGAGGCCCACGGTCGGGAGACGCTATTCTTC. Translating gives CASSVEAHGRETLFF.

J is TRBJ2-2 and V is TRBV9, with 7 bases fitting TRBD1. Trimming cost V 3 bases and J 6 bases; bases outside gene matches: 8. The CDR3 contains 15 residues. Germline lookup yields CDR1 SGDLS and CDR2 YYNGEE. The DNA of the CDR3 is TGTGCCAGCAGCGGATTTCAGGGGGTAGCCGGGGAGCTGTTTTTT. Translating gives CASSGFQGVAGELFF. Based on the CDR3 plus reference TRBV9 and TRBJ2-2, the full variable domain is DSGVTQTPKHLITATGQRVTLRCSPRSGDLSVYWYQQSLDQGLQFLIQYYNGEERAKGNILERFSAQQFPDLHSELNLSSLELGDSALYFCASSGFQGVAGELFFGEGSRLTVL.

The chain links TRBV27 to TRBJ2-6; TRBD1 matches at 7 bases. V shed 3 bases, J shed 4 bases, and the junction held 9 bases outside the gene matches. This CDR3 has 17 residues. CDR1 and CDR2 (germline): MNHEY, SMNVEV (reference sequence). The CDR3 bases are TGTGCCAGCAGTTTCGTAATGACAGGGCCCGGGGCCAACGTCCTGACTTTC. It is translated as CASSFVMTGPGANVLTF. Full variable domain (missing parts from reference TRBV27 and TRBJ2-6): EAQVTQNPRYLITVTGKKLTVTCSQNMNHEYMSWYRQDPGLGLRQIYYSMNVEVTDKGDVPEGYKVSRKEKRNFPLILESPSPNQTSLYFCASSFVMTGPGANVLTFGAGSRLTVL.

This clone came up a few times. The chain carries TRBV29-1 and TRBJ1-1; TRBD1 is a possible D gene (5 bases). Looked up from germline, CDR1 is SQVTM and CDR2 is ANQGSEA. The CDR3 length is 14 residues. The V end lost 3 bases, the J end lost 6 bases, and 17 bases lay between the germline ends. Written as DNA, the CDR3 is TGCAGCGTTGAGAGGGGCGGAGGTGGCGCTGAAGCTTTCTTT. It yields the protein CSVERGGGGAEAFF.

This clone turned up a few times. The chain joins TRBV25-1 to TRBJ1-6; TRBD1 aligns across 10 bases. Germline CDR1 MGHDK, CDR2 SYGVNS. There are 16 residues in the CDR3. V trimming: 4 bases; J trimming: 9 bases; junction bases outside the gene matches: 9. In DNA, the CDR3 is TGTGCCAGCAGTGGTTGGGGACAGGGGAGGGGTTCACCCCTCCACTTT. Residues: CASSGWGQGRGSPLHF.